What follows are 12 T cell receptor beta chains derived from one specimen sequenced in a study of T-cell reconstitution after alpha-beta-depleted transplantation in children. Unique molecular identifiers were incorporated when the TCRbeta library was constructed. Each CDR3 protein gets one entry after TCRdb re-called the PCR reads with MiXCR. This sample has around 600,000 distinct CDR3 sequences, with 10% found just once. The input for sequencing was PBMCs from the stem cell graft donor, taken from the stem cell graft. The receptor set was obtained from a human donor who donated a stem cell graft to a child with acute myeloid leukemia.

This clonotype was counted between two and nine times. The V gene is TRBV7-8, the J gene TRBJ2-7; D is ambiguous. Germline lookup yields CDR1 SGHVS and CDR2 FQNEAQ. This CDR3 has 13 residues. Trimming cost V 1 base and J 3 bases, with 7 bases left between them. CDR3 coding DNA: TGTGCCAGCAGCTTAGAACAGCTCTACGAGCAGTACTTC. It codes for CASSLEQLYEQYF.

This clonotype was observed many times. The chain has TRBV20-1 and TRBJ1-5; D gene uncertain. V was shortened by 3 bases and J by 2 bases, with 5 bases between the two germline ends. Germline values: CDR1 DFQATT, CDR2 SNEGSKA (reference sequence). The CDR3 extends over 12 amino acids. CDR3 nucleotides: TGCAGTGCTAGTCCAGGCAATCAGCCCCAGCATTTT. It translates to CSASPGNQPQHF.

The chain is built from TRBV7-9 and TRBJ2-3, with 7 bases matching TRBD2. Germline CDR1 is SEHNR and CDR2 is FQNEAQ (reference sequence). This CDR3 has 17 residues. The V segment lost 1 base and the J segment 2 bases; nucleotides outside the gene matches: 9. CDR3 loop: CASSLGSSGRNTDTQYF. For the CDR3, the DNA is TGTGCCAGCAGCTTAGGGTCTAGCGGCCGAAACACAGATACGCAGTATTTT.

This clonotype was counted a single time. The rearrangement links TRBV30 to TRBJ1-1, with 7 bases matching TRBD1. Trimming removed 0 bases from V and 2 bases from J; junction bases left unmatched: 3. CDR1 is GTSNPN and CDR2 is SVGIG in the germline V gene (reference sequence). CDR3 length: 14 amino acids. CDR3 loop: CAWSVGTANTEAFF. The CDR3, as DNA: TGTGCCTGGAGTGTAGGGACAGCTAACACTGAAGCTTTCTTT.

This clonotype was seen only a few times. This rearrangement joins TRBV4-3 to TRBJ2-7; tentatively, D is TRBD2 (6 bases). Germline CDR1 and CDR2: LGHNA and YSLEER. Trimming removed 3 bases from V and 2 bases from J, with 8 bases in between. The CDR3 spans 13 residues. CDR3 sequence: CASSQSGAYEQYF. For the CDR3, the DNA is TGCGCCAGCAGCCAGTCGGGGGCCTACGAGCAGTACTTC.

At least ten counts were recorded for this clonotype. CDR3 sequence reads: CSPKTQRNPYEQYF. CDR3 DNA sequence: TGCAGTCCAAAGACGCAGCGGAACCCCTACGAGCAGTACTTC. V usage is TRBV20-1 and J usage is TRBJ2-7, with a weak D call TRBD2 (5 bases). This CDR3 spans 14 amino acids. Germline V gene sequence: CDR1 DFQATT, CDR2 SNEGSKA (reference sequence). The V gene lost 8 bases and the J gene lost 2 bases, with 19 bases spanning the gap.

This clonotype was observed at least ten times. The V gene is TRBV3-1, the J gene TRBJ2-1; D is ambiguous. Germline CDR1 reads LGHDT; CDR2 reads YNNKEL (reference sequence). The ends were cut back, 6 bases at V and 0 bases at J, with 15 bases in the middle. This CDR3 spans 16 amino acids. CDR3 amino acids: CASRTSPGSSYNEQFF. The CDR3 DNA reads as TGTGCCAGCAGAACATCTCCGGGTAGCTCCTACAATGAGCAGTTCTTC.

There are a few counts of this clonotype. This chain joins TRBV30 and TRBJ1-5; perhaps TRBD1 as D (5 bases). Germline values: CDR1 GTSNPN, CDR2 SVGIG (reference sequence). V was cut by 0 bases and J by 7 bases, with 13 bases left in between. CDR3 length equals 14 residues. The CDR3 loop reads CAWSVGRERQPQHF. CDR3 nucleotides: TGTGCCTGGAGTGTAGGCAGGGAAAGACAGCCCCAGCATTTT.

CDR3 sequence reads: CATSHRSRETQYF. The CDR3 nucleotides read TGTGCCACCAGTCACAGGAGCCGGGAGACCCAGTACTTC. The J gene is TRBJ2-5, the V gene TRBV24-1; D is possibly TRBD1 (5 bases). Germline CDR1 and CDR2: KGHDR and SFDVKD. Trimming left V 6 bases short and J 5 bases short, with 12 bases between. This CDR3 is 13 amino acids long.

This clonotype was counted many times. The J gene is TRBJ2-2, the V gene TRBV20-1; D is uncertain. Trimming removed 4 bases from V and 0 bases from J, with 6 bases in between. Germline CDR1 and CDR2: DFQATT and SNEGSKA (reference sequence). The CDR3 extends over 13 amino acids. Here the CDR3 reads CSAKRANTGELFF. The CDR3 DNA reads TGCAGTGCTAAAAGGGCGAACACCGGGGAGCTGTTTTTT.

The table lists this clonotype with many counts. The J gene is TRBJ1-5, the V gene TRBV7-2; D unclear. The ends were cut back, 3 bases at V and 0 bases at J, with 12 bases in the middle. Per the germline V gene, CDR1 is SGHTA and CDR2 is FQGNSA. CDR3 length equals 16 residues. CDR3 coding DNA: TGTGCCAGCAGCTTCAACAGTCGGACTAGCAATCAGCCCCAGCATTTT. Translated: CASSFNSRTSNQPQHF.

CDR3 in amino acids: CSVDSQGGSVETQYF. CDR3 nucleotide sequence: TGCAGTGTCGATAGTCAGGGGGGTTCGGTGGAGACCCAGTACTTC. The genes are TRBV20-1 and TRBJ2-5; the D gene is possibly TRBD1 (7 bases). The CDR3 has 15 amino acids. The V gene's germline CDR1 is DFQATT and CDR2 SNEGSKA (reference sequence). The ends were cut back, 7 bases at V and 5 bases at J, with 23 bases in the middle.